Given below is one T cell receptor beta chain in context. This sample stems from a study of blood T cell repertoires in COVID-19. On the study more broadly: Samples of COVID-19 (acute and convalescent) were obtained from the United States, Italy and Spain.

Participants' reported clinical history set cohort assignment. V was trimmed by 4 bases and J by 8 bases, leaving 15 bases between them. The CDR3 is made up of 14 amino acids. Germline V CDR1 and CDR2: SNHLY, FYNNEI. Profiling relied on immunoSEQ multiplex PCR, and the TCRdb table lists in-frame clones only, not all of them. The sample lists some 320,000 clones, around 90% seen once, with roughly 2.6% in the top ten. The clonotype comes from a man aged 55 to 69 who had recovered from COVID-19. Material: PBMCs or T cells enriched from blood (not recorded which). This chain uses TRBV2 with TRBJ1-3, with D hard to call. The CDR3 protein is CASSGSSKGDTIYF. The CDR3 DNA is TGTGCCAGCAGTGGTTCAAGTAAGGGAGACACCATATATTTT.